The 13 T cell receptor beta chains below all came from one sample that was sequenced in a study of shared clonotypes between healthy human individuals. The repertoire was sequenced with immunoSEQ multiplex PCR; TCRdb's copy has only in-frame clones and lacks some. The sample includes some 2,100,000 clones, under 95% of them seen just once. Naive-designated CD8 cells lacked CD45RO, were positively enriched for CCR7, and omitted terminally differentiated effector memory CD45RA+ cells. The specimen was naive CD8+ T cells from PBMCs. These receptors were collected from a man aged 18 to 29 in good health. Some clones in this sample may be carry-over from other donors' samples.

J is TRBJ2-6 and V is TRBV7-9; D is uncertain. V was shortened by 8 bases and J by 1 base, with 18 bases between the two germline ends. Per the germline V gene, CDR1 is SEHNR and CDR2 is FQNEAQ (reference sequence). This CDR3 region has 17 residues. The CDR3 bases are TGTGCCAGCGAGAGCCCCCCGGAGTCGTCTGGGGCCAACGTCCTGACTTTC. It encodes CASESPPESSGANVLTF.

About this clone itself: Other DNA sequences in the sample encode the same CDR3. J is TRBJ2-5 and V is TRBV7-9; D might be TRBD1 (6 bases). The CDR3 is made up of 14 amino acids. Trimming cost V 5 bases and J 5 bases, with 15 bases left between them. Germline values: CDR1 SEHNR, CDR2 FQNEAQ (reference sequence). CDR3 DNA sequence: TGTGCCAGCAGCCCCCCAGGGGTTTGGGAGACCCAGTACTTC. This codes for CASSPPGVWETQYF.

The gene calls are TRBV28 and TRBJ2-5; 11 bases are shared with TRBD1. The CDR3 has 15 amino acids. Germline assignment: CDR1 MDHEN and CDR2 SYDVKM. With V trimmed by 2 bases and J by 5 bases, 4 bases remained unmatched. The CDR3 protein is CASSLGTGGTETQYF. CDR3 in DNA: TGTGCCAGCAGTTTAGGGACAGGGGGTACGGAGACCCAGTACTTC.

The chain couples TRBV6-1 to TRBJ2-7; 9 nucleotides match TRBD1. The junction had 3 bases not matched to a gene; V was cut back by 2 bases and J by 1 base. From germline, CDR1 is MNHNS and CDR2 SASEGT. CDR3 size: 15 residues. The CDR3 region has the DNA TGTGCCAGCAGTGAATTCGGGACAGGGTCCTACGAGCAGTACTTC. This encodes CASSEFGTGSYEQYF.

In DNA, the CDR3 is TGCGCCAGCAGCCCTGGGACAGGGACGAGGTGGGAGCAGTACTTC. This gives the protein CASSPGTGTRWEQYF. This chain links TRBV5-1 with TRBJ2-5, with 9 bases that match TRBD1. From germline, CDR1 is SGHRS and CDR2 YFSETQ. CDR3 length equals 15 residues. Germline trimming cut 4 bases from V and 11 bases from J; bases unmatched to any gene: 15.

V gene TRBV27 combines with J gene TRBJ2-7; D is undetermined. Trimming cost V 7 bases and J 5 bases, with 9 bases left between them. Germline values: CDR1 MNHEY, CDR2 SMNVEV (reference sequence). The length of the CDR3 is 11 residues. The CDR3 region is CASKLGNEQYF. DNA of the CDR3: TGTGCCAGCAAACTGGGGAACGAGCAGTACTTC.

This chain uses TRBV19 with TRBJ2-5, with D possibly being TRBD1 or TRBD2 (5 bases each). The length of the CDR3 is 14 residues. In germline, CDR1 is LNHDA, CDR2 SQIVND (reference sequence). Trimming left V 1 base short and J 7 bases short, with 13 bases between. The CDR3: CASSIGGNLGTQYF. The CDR3 DNA sequence: TGTGCCAGTAGTATAGGGGGGAATTTGGGGACCCAGTACTTC.

Concerning this clone itself: A clone one base away is much larger, so this may be a read error. Other DNA sequences in this specimen translate into the identical CDR3. The J gene is TRBJ1-1, the V gene TRBV9; tentatively, D is TRBD1 (5 bases). V was shortened by 2 bases and J by 3 bases, with 8 bases between the two germline ends. The length of the CDR3 is 13 residues. Germline CDR1 reads SGDLS; CDR2 reads YYNGEE. CDR3 in amino acids: CASSVGGDTEAFF. The DNA of the CDR3 is TGTGCCAGCAGCGTTGGAGGGGACACTGAAGCTTTCTTT.

The chain couples TRBV10-3 to TRBJ2-7; D not certain. This CDR3 comprises 13 residues. Germline assignment: CDR1 ENHRY and CDR2 SYGVKD. The V gene lost 0 bases and the J gene lost 3 bases, with 6 bases spanning the gap. This CDR3 is CAISESEHYEQYF. DNA of the CDR3: TGTGCCATCAGTGAGTCGGAGCACTACGAGCAGTACTTC.

The rearrangement joins TRBV6-1 to TRBJ1-5, with D unresolved. CDR1 is MNHNS, CDR2 SASEGT, per germline. V dropped 3 bases and J dropped 1 base, with 10 bases sitting between them. CDR3 length: 15 residues. This chain's CDR3 is CASSDWRSSNQPQHF. The DNA of the CDR3 is TGTGCCAGCAGTGATTGGCGGTCGAGCAATCAGCCCCAGCATTTT.

The chain recombines TRBV23-1 with TRBJ2-6; maybe TRBD1 (6 bases). TRBV23-1 is designated an ORF whose function remains uncertain. Trimming left V 4 bases short and J 0 bases short, with 16 bases between. The CDR3 loop spans 18 amino acids. The CDR3 nucleotides are TGCGCCAGCAGTCTAACAGGGCGCCTGTTCTCTGGGGCCAACGTCCTGACTTTC. It specifies CASSLTGRLFSGANVLTF.

This chain joins TRBV29-1 and TRBJ2-3; D is possibly TRBD1 (5 bases). Germline assignment: CDR1 SQVTM and CDR2 ANQGSEA. The CDR3 is made up of 15 amino acids. The V and J ends lost 4 bases and 0 bases respectively, with 14 bases between them. CDR3 sequence reads: CSVVLGAVSTDTQYF. The CDR3 nucleotides read TGCAGCGTTGTCCTAGGGGCAGTTAGCACAGATACGCAGTATTTT.

The gene calls are TRBV7-9 and TRBJ2-1, with D possibly TRBD2 on 6 matching bases. The germline CDR1 and CDR2 sequences are SEHNR and FQNEAQ (reference sequence). The CDR3 is 15 amino acids. Trimming removed 7 bases at V and 6 bases at J, with 19 bases between. Here the CDR3 DNA reads TGTGCCAGCACCTCTTCCGGGACTCCGCTCAATGAGCAGTTCTTC. Translated, it gives CASTSSGTPLNEQFF.